Listed here are 32 T cell receptor beta chains from one sample, sequenced in a study of blood T cell repertoires in COVID-19. Only in-frame clones appear in the TCRdb table, and some are missing; sequencing was by immunoSEQ multiplex PCR. The table includes roughly 100,000 clones, around 84% detected once. Sequencing was performed on peripheral blood. These receptors all stem from a human donor in a cohort sampled during active COVID-19.

This clone was seen only once. The chain joins TRBV5-1 to TRBJ2-5; D is unclear. V lost 2 bases and J lost 5, with 10 bases in between. Germline V gene lookup returns CDR1 SGHRS and CDR2 YFSETQ. The CDR3 is 13 residues long. The CDR3 region is CASSLSHRETQYF. The CDR3 bases are TGCGCCAGCAGCTTATCCCATCGGGAGACCCAGTACTTC.

The V and J genes are TRBV7-6 and TRBJ1-6; tentatively, D is TRBD1 (6 bases). Trimming stripped 1 base from V and 9 bases from J, with 13 bases between. There are 15 residues in the CDR3. From germline, CDR1 is SGHVS and CDR2 FNYEAQ. This CDR3 reads CASSLGSGDTSPLHF. For the CDR3, the DNA is TGTGCCAGCAGCTTAGGGTCAGGGGATACTTCACCCCTCCACTTT.

This clone has just one count. The CDR3: CASSRDRGGDEQFF. CDR3 DNA: TGCGCCAGCAGCCGGGACAGGGGAGGGGATGAGCAGTTCTTC. This chain uses TRBV5-1 with TRBJ2-1; 10 nucleotides line up with TRBD1. The CDR3 is made up of 14 amino acids. The V gene end was trimmed by 4 bases and the J gene end by 8 bases; junction bases not matched to a gene: 6. Germline-derived CDR1 and CDR2 are SGHRS and YFSETQ.

This clone was seen a single time. V is TRBV5-1 and J is TRBJ1-2, with D tentatively TRBD1 (5 bases). This CDR3 has 12 amino acids. Germline lookup yields CDR1 SGHRS and CDR2 YFSETQ. Deletions cut 0 bases from V and 5 bases from J, with 5 bases between. The CDR3 reads CASSLAGYGYTF. In nucleotides, the CDR3 is TGCGCCAGCAGCTTGGCAGGGTATGGCTACACCTTC.

The rearrangement links TRBV19 to TRBJ1-4; possibly TRBD1 for D (6 bases). Germline V gene lookup returns CDR1 LNHDA and CDR2 SQIVND (reference sequence). This CDR3 is 15 amino acids long. V dropped 11 bases and J dropped 1 base, with 17 bases sitting between them. Written as DNA, the CDR3 is TGTGCCTCGCGGGGGGGCCGGGGAACTAATGAAAAACTGTTTTTT. This translates into CASRGGRGTNEKLFF.

The V call is TRBV2, the J call TRBJ2-3; 7 bases map to TRBD2. The J segment lost 2 bases and the V segment lost 7 bases, leaving 3 bases of the junction unmatched. Germline V gene data show CDR1 as SNHLY and CDR2 as FYNNEI. The CDR3 is 13 residues long. The CDR3 coding sequence is TGTGCCAGCATGGCGGGGGTCACAGATACGCAGTATTTT. It specifies CASMAGVTDTQYF.

This chain joins TRBV28 and TRBJ1-3, with D possibly TRBD1 on 5 matching bases. The V gene's germline CDR1 is MDHEN and CDR2 SYDVKM. Trimming removed 8 bases from V and 2 bases from J, with 16 bases in between. The CDR3 loop spans 15 amino acids. The CDR3 nucleotides read TGTGCCAGCGGGTTCCCCTCAGGGACTGGAAACACCATATATTTT. Amino acid sequence: CASGFPSGTGNTIYF.

The V gene is TRBV30, the J gene TRBJ2-7; the match to TRBD1 covers 8 bases. The CDR3 spans 15 residues. V shed 1 base, J shed 2 bases, and the junction held 7 bases outside the gene matches. Germline V CDR1 and CDR2: GTSNPN, SVGIG (reference sequence). The CDR3 sequence is CAWSGYRGSTYEQYF. CDR3 coding DNA: TGTGCCTGGAGTGGGTACAGGGGGTCAACCTACGAGCAGTACTTC.

The V call is TRBV6-5, the J call TRBJ1-5; D not resolved. V gave up 6 bases and J gave up 0 bases, with 9 bases separating them. CDR3 length equals 14 residues. Germline V gene data show CDR1 as MNHEY and CDR2 as SVGAGI. Written as DNA, the CDR3 is TGTGCCAGCAGACCCGGGAATAGCAATCAGCCCCAGCATTTT. Its protein product is CASRPGNSNQPQHF.

This chain links TRBV11-2 with TRBJ2-1; D call uncertain. The germline CDR1 and CDR2 sequences are SGHAT and FQNNGV. The CDR3 has 15 residues. V shed 4 bases and J shed 3 bases, with 13 bases lying between them. CDR3 sequence (DNA): TGTGCCAGCAGCTCTAGTATGACCCGCTACAATGAGCAGTTCTTC. Encoded protein: CASSSSMTRYNEQFF.

This clone was detected only once. The chain recombines TRBV5-4 with TRBJ2-4, with 10 bases fitting TRBD1. The J segment lost 0 bases and the V segment lost 4 bases, leaving 4 bases of the junction unmatched. The germline CDR1 and CDR2 sequences are SGHNT and YYREEE (reference sequence). The CDR3 is 16 amino acids. CDR3 sequence reads: CASSPGQGLAKNIQYF. The CDR3 coding sequence is TGTGCCAGCAGCCCGGGACAGGGGCTAGCCAAAAACATTCAGTACTTC.

There are a few counts of this clone. This chain connects TRBV27 to TRBJ1-2, with 7 bases lining up with TRBD1. Germline lookup yields CDR1 MNHEY and CDR2 SMNVEV (reference sequence). The CDR3 is 15 residues long. V lost 6 bases and J lost 0; bases outside the gene matches: 7. CDR3 coding DNA: TGTGCCAGCAGAGGCCGGGACAGATCTAACTATGGCTACACCTTC. Encoded protein: CASRGRDRSNYGYTF.

This chain connects TRBV27 to TRBJ1-2; unclear D gene. Germline CDR1 and CDR2: MNHEY and SMNVEV (reference sequence). This CDR3 spans 14 amino acids. V was shortened by 5 bases and J by 5 bases, with 15 bases between the two germline ends. This CDR3 reads CASSPRESNYGYTF. The CDR3 DNA sequence: TGTGCCAGCAGTCCCCGGGAGTCAAATTATGGCTACACCTTC.

The gene calls are TRBV2 and TRBJ1-4, with D possibly TRBD1 on 6 matching bases. The CDR3 has 15 residues. Trimming shortened V by 5 bases and J by 7 bases, and 17 bases separated the two germline ends. CDR1 and CDR2 from the germline V gene are SNHLY and FYNNEI. CDR3 in amino acids: CASSPGGAAGEKLFF. For the CDR3, the DNA is TGTGCCAGCAGTCCCGGGGGGGCGGCCGGTGAAAAACTGTTTTTT.

This chain uses TRBV10-3 with TRBJ1-1; TRBD1 matches 7 bases. The CDR3 length is 13 residues. V dropped 10 bases and J dropped 0; count of bases not matched to a gene: 5. The germline V gene has CDR1 ENHRY and CDR2 SYGVKD. CDR3 loop: CASTGQLNTEAFF. CDR3 nucleotide sequence: TGTGCCAGTACGGGACAGTTGAACACTGAAGCTTTCTTT.

The J gene is TRBJ2-5, the V gene TRBV9, with TRBD1 matching 10 bases. The CDR3 is made up of 16 amino acids. The trim removed 4 bases at V and 1 base at J, leaving 7 bases unmatched. CDR1 and CDR2 (germline): SGDLS, YYNGEE. CDR3 DNA: TGTGCCAGCAGCCTAGGACAGGGGGGGTCCCAAGAGACCCAGTACTTC. Translation gives CASSLGQGGSQETQYF.

V usage is TRBV7-2 and J usage is TRBJ2-1; TRBD1 matches 8 bases. The CDR3 length is 15 residues. Germline V lookup: CDR1 SGHTA, CDR2 FQGNSA. The V and J ends lost 5 bases and 3 bases, in that order; junction bases with no gene match: 6. CDR3 in amino acids: CASSQGQGDYNEQFF. The CDR3 coding sequence is TGTGCCAGCAGCCAAGGACAGGGTGACTACAATGAGCAGTTCTTC.

This clone was recorded only once. This chain connects TRBV6-5 to TRBJ2-7; TRBD2 agrees at 8 bases. CDR3 length: 15 residues. CDR1 and CDR2 from the germline V gene are MNHEY and SVGAGI. V was pared by 5 bases and J by 1 base, with 7 bases of the junction left unmatched. The CDR3 nucleotides are TGTGCCAGCAGTCCCCCCGGGGGGGGTTCCTACGAGCAGTACTTC. It is translated as CASSPPGGGSYEQYF.

J is TRBJ2-5 and V is TRBV5-4; the D gene is possibly TRBD2 (5 bases). V was cut by 1 base and J by 5 bases, with 12 bases left in between. Germline V gene sequence: CDR1 SGHNT, CDR2 YYREEE (reference sequence). The CDR3 is 14 residues long. The CDR3 loop is CASSLLSGMETQYF. The CDR3 DNA sequence: TGTGCCAGCAGCTTGCTGTCGGGGATGGAGACCCAGTACTTC.

V is TRBV2 and J is TRBJ1-3; TRBD1 is a possible D gene (6 bases). Trimming removed 6 bases at V and 3 bases at J, with 12 bases between. The germline gives CDR1 SNHLY, CDR2 FYNNEI. This CDR3 is built from 14 residues. CDR3 sequence: CASSYEGVGNTIYF. The CDR3 DNA follows: TGTGCCAGCAGCTACGAGGGGGTTGGAAACACCATATATTTT.

The V gene is TRBV7-2, the J gene TRBJ2-3; 7 nucleotides align to TRBD2. This CDR3 comprises 15 residues. In germline, CDR1 is SGHTA, CDR2 FQGNSA. V shed 1 base and J 4 bases; nucleotides not matched to a gene: 5. The CDR3 DNA reads TGTGCCAGCAGCTTAGGCGGGGGTGGCGCAGATACGCAGTATTTT. Translation: CASSLGGGGADTQYF.

V is TRBV18 and J is TRBJ1-2; the D is unclear. The CDR3 runs to 15 residues. The V gene's germline CDR1 is KGHSH and CDR2 LQKENI. The V and J ends lost 2 bases and 0 bases respectively, with 10 bases between them. The CDR3 sequence: CASSPGLAANYGYTF. CDR3 nucleotides: TGTGCCAGCTCACCAGGACTGGCGGCTAACTATGGCTACACCTTC.

The J gene is TRBJ2-1, the V gene TRBV3-1 (or the pseudogene TRBV3-2); 9 nucleotides match TRBD1. Losses at the gene ends were 4 bases for V and 8 bases for J; bases not matched to a gene: 9. CDR1 is LGHDT, CDR2 YNNKEL, per germline (reference sequence). CDR3 size: 15 residues. CDR3 sequence (DNA): TGTGCCAGCAGCCCTTGGACAGGGGCAGGCTATGAGCAGTTCTTC. Protein product: CASSPWTGAGYEQFF.

The chain employs TRBV5-3 and TRBJ2-5; no clear D. TRBV5-3 is an ORF, with its function uncertain. The CDR3 is made up of 14 amino acids. V lost 6 bases and J lost 1, with 13 bases in between. Here the CDR3 reads CARMNEPSQETQYF. The CDR3 DNA sequence: TGTGCCAGAATGAATGAGCCCTCCCAAGAGACCCAGTACTTC.

CDR3 protein: CASSPRGGDKGTEAFF. CDR3 DNA: TGTGCCAGCAGCCCAAGGGGGGGCGATAAGGGGACTGAAGCTTTCTTT. This chain uses TRBV7-6 with TRBJ1-1; D is possibly TRBD1 (6 bases). This CDR3 has 16 amino acids. CDR1 is SGHVS and CDR2 is FNYEAQ in the germline V gene. The germline V and J ends were trimmed by 5 bases and 5 bases, with 21 bases remaining between them. Full variable domain (remainder filled in from reference TRBV7-6 and TRBJ1-1): GAGVSQSPRYKVTKRGQDVALRCDPISGHVSLYWYRQALGQGPEFLTYFNYEAQQDKSGLPNDRFSAERPEGSISTLTIQRTEQRDSAMYRCASSPRGGDKGTEAFFGQGTRLTVV.

The V and J genes are TRBV7-2 and TRBJ1-3; TRBD1 agrees at 7 bases. Germline assignment: CDR1 SGHTA and CDR2 FQGNSA. The CDR3 consists of 15 residues. V lost 5 bases, J lost 0 bases, and 4 bases stayed unmatched. Here the CDR3 DNA reads TGTGCCAGCAGCCCGCGGGACAGCTCTGGAAACACCATATATTTT. Amino acids: CASSPRDSSGNTIYF.

This chain joins TRBV15 and TRBJ2-7; possibly TRBD2 for D (6 bases). The CDR3 contains 14 residues. Germline CDR1 and CDR2: LNHNV and YYDKDF (reference sequence). V was trimmed by 0 bases and J by 4 bases, leaving 10 bases between them. CDR3 loop: CATSRDLEGYEQYF. For the CDR3, the DNA is TGTGCCACCAGCAGAGATCTGGAGGGTTACGAGCAGTACTTC.

This clone was counted ten times or more. The V and J genes are TRBV5-1 and TRBJ1-6; 8 bases agree with TRBD1. The CDR3 is 16 amino acids. Germline V gives CDR1 SGHRS, CDR2 YFSETQ. V trimming: 5 bases; J trimming: 5 bases; junction bases outside the gene matches: 9. The CDR3 loop is CASSWTGLGDNSPLHF. The CDR3 DNA reads as TGCGCCAGCAGTTGGACAGGGCTCGGGGATAATTCACCCCTCCACTTT.

This chain joins TRBV5-4 and TRBJ2-7, with 7 bases fitting TRBD1. Trimming removed 3 bases from V and 3 bases from J; junction bases left unmatched: 9. Germline assignment: CDR1 SGHNT and CDR2 YYREEE (reference sequence). The CDR3 runs 15 residues. The CDR3 DNA reads as TGTGCCAGCAGCTCGGTAAGACAGGGCGACTACGAGCAGTACTTC. The encoded protein is CASSSVRQGDYEQYF.

The chain carries TRBV19 and TRBJ2-1; 8 nucleotides match TRBD2. The junction had 8 bases not matched to a gene; V was cut back by 3 bases and J by 7 bases. Germline V gene data show CDR1 as LNHDA and CDR2 as SQIVND (reference sequence). The CDR3 is 15 amino acids. CDR3 sequence reads: CASSMKGLGGNEQFF. The CDR3 bases are TGTGCCAGTAGTATGAAGGGACTAGGTGGTAATGAGCAGTTCTTC.

This rearrangement joins TRBV30 to TRBJ1-2, with 7 bases that match TRBD1. Germline CDR1 is GTSNPN and CDR2 is SVGIG (reference sequence). J gave up 0 bases and V 5 bases, and 9 bases lay outside the gene matches. CDR3 size: 15 residues. CDR3 DNA: TGTGCCTGGGGACCCGGACAGGTAGCTAACTATGGCTACACCTTC. Translated, it gives CAWGPGQVANYGYTF. The full variable domain, its missing parts supplied by reference TRBV30 and TRBJ1-2, is SQTIHQWPATLVQPVGSPLSLECTVEGTSNPNLYWYRQAAGRGLQLLFYSVGIGQISSEVPQNLSASRPQDRQFILSSKKLLLSDSGFYLCAWGPGQVANYGYTFGSGTRLTVV.

This chain connects TRBV7-9 to TRBJ2-6; the match to TRBD2 covers 8 bases. CDR1 SEHNR and CDR2 FQNEAQ come from the germline V gene (reference sequence). CDR3 length: 17 amino acids. The trim removed 5 bases at V and 1 base at J, leaving 7 bases unmatched. DNA of the CDR3: TGTGCCAGCAGCCCCCCCGGGGGGGGTTCTGGGGCCAACGTCCTGACTTTC. It yields the protein CASSPPGGGSGANVLTF.